This T cell receptor beta chain was sequenced in a study of T cells in Graves' hyperthyroidism and ophthalmopathy. Study context: The initial diagnosis was the point when peripheral blood was collected, ahead of any treatment.

Using RNA transcripts as the source, TCR beta CDR3 regions were amplified. During a first-round RT-PCR of the TCR CDR3, the HTBI primer set was used. TCRdb passed the multiplex PCR reads through MiXCR, listing each CDR3 protein once. Of around 190,000 distinct CDR3 sequences listed, about a sixth are singletons. V dropped 2 bases and J dropped 9 bases, with 8 bases sitting between them. The CDR3 covers 13 residues. Germline values: CDR1 SGHNT, CDR2 YENEEA. Notes on the study in general: Most clonotypes that expanded in the thyroid above 0.001 also showed up in blood.

This clonotype came up a few times. Its antigen remains unknown. The receptor was derived from a woman in her forties or fifties with Graves' hyperthyroidism. The chain employs TRBV11-3 and TRBJ1-6; the D is unclear. Sequencing used blood. In DNA, the CDR3 is TGTGCCAGCAGCTTAACAGAGTCTTCACCCCTCCACTTT. It yields the protein CASSLTESSPLHF.